The 26 T cell receptor beta chains presented below share a single source sample, sequenced in a study of cytomegalovirus exposure and HLA in healthy donors. Some clones are missing from TCRdb's copy, which holds only in-frame ones; the method was immunoSEQ multiplex PCR. This table holds about 88,000 clones, 80% to 85% found once. Sequencing used PBMCs. Every receptor here comes from a woman aged 18 to 35 in good health and CMV-seropositive.

V and J are TRBV5-1 and TRBJ2-1; 8 bases line up with TRBD2. Germline trimming cut 3 bases from V and 9 bases from J; bases unmatched to any gene: 11. Germline loops: CDR1 SGHRS, CDR2 YFSETQ. The CDR3 length is 15 residues. CDR3 residues: CASSSGLESDGEQFF. CDR3 sequence (DNA): TGCGCCAGCAGCTCGGGACTAGAAAGTGATGGTGAGCAGTTCTTC.

This sequence joins TRBV5-1 and TRBJ1-1; 7 nucleotides line up with TRBD1. The V gene end was trimmed by 0 bases and the J gene end by 5 bases; junction bases not matched to a gene: 4. The CDR3 length is 14 residues. Germline V gene data show CDR1 as SGHRS and CDR2 as YFSETQ. The CDR3 sequence is CASSLAQGLTEAFF. The CDR3 bases are TGCGCCAGCAGCTTGGCACAGGGGCTGACTGAAGCTTTCTTT.

At least ten counts were recorded for this clone. The chain couples TRBV10-3 to TRBJ2-7, with 12 bases fitting TRBD2. The length of the CDR3 is 13 residues. Trimming cost V 7 bases and J 6 bases; bases outside gene matches: 4. Germline-derived CDR1 and CDR2 are ENHRY and SYGVKD. CDR3 loop: CAITSGGAFEQYF. CDR3 DNA: TGTGCCATCACTAGCGGGGGGGCCTTCGAGCAGTACTTC.

The V gene is TRBV19, the J gene TRBJ1-1; D is uncertain. This CDR3 is built from 14 residues. Trimming removed 5 bases at V and 2 bases at J, with 12 bases between. Germline V CDR1 and CDR2: LNHDA, SQIVND (reference sequence). The CDR3 sequence is CASSLQMRNTEAFF. In nucleotides, the CDR3 is TGTGCCAGTAGTTTACAGATGAGAAACACTGAAGCTTTCTTT.

This clone was seen a few times. This rearrangement joins TRBV28 to TRBJ2-7; D is unresolved. Per germline, CDR1 MDHEN and CDR2 SYDVKM. The CDR3 covers 13 residues. V lost 6 bases and J 2 bases, leaving 11 bases between the germline ends. The CDR3 protein is CASRSTETYEQYF. The DNA for the CDR3 is TGTGCCAGCAGATCCACAGAAACCTACGAGCAGTACTTC. Filled out from reference TRBV28 and TRBJ2-7, the complete variable domain reads DVKVTQSSRYLVKRTGEKVFLECVQDMDHENMFWYRQDPGLGLRLIYFSYDVKMKEKGDIPEGYSVSREKKERFSLILESASTNQTSMYLCASRSTETYEQYFGPGTRLTVT.

This chain uses TRBV27 with TRBJ1-1; 8 nucleotides agree with TRBD1. CDR1 and CDR2 (germline): MNHEY, SMNVEV (reference sequence). J gave up 3 bases and V 0 bases, and 3 bases lay outside the gene matches. CDR3 size: 15 residues. Written as DNA, the CDR3 is TGTGCCAGCAGTTTATCTACAGGGGGGGACACTGAAGCTTTCTTT. Residues: CASSLSTGGDTEAFF.

The CDR3 nucleotides are TGTGCCAGCAGCTTAGGAAGGACAGACCCTGCCGAAGCTTTCTTT. Protein product: CASSLGRTDPAEAFF. The chain combines TRBV7-6 with TRBJ1-1; TRBD1 might be the D (6 bases). CDR3 length: 15 amino acids. The germline V gene has CDR1 SGHVS and CDR2 FNYEAQ. Trimming pared 1 base from V and 8 bases from J, leaving 17 bases between. The full variable domain, its missing parts supplied by reference TRBV7-6 and TRBJ1-1, is GAGVSQSPRYKVTKRGQDVALRCDPISGHVSLYWYRQALGQGPEFLTYFNYEAQQDKSGLPNDRFSAERPEGSISTLTIQRTEQRDSAMYRCASSLGRTDPAEAFFGQGTRLTVV.

The count of this clone is one. V gene TRBV27 combines with J gene TRBJ2-3; the match to TRBD2 covers 11 bases. This CDR3 comprises 15 residues. Germline trimming cut 4 bases from V and 1 base from J; bases unmatched to any gene: 1. From germline, CDR1 is MNHEY and CDR2 SMNVEV (reference sequence). CDR3 in DNA: TGTGCCAGCAGTTCGGGACTAGCGGGCACAGATACGCAGTATTTT. Amino acid sequence: CASSSGLAGTDTQYF.

The chain combines TRBV12-5 with TRBJ2-4; a weak D match, TRBD1 (5 bases). The CDR3 runs 16 residues. The germline V gene encodes CDR1 LGHNT and CDR2 FRNRAP. The V gene lost 1 base and the J gene lost 1 base, with 11 bases spanning the gap. The CDR3 region has the DNA TGTGCTAGTGGTTTGGAAGGGGCTCTGGCCAAAAACATTCAGTACTTC. Encoded protein: CASGLEGALAKNIQYF.

The CDR3 coding sequence is TGTGCCAGCAGTTCACCCGCAAACAGGGCTGACGAGCAGTACTTC. It yields the protein CASSSPANRADEQYF. This chain uses TRBV28 with TRBJ2-7, with D perhaps matching TRBD1 (6 bases). Germline V gives CDR1 MDHEN, CDR2 SYDVKM. The V and J ends lost 4 bases and 5 bases respectively, with 18 bases between them. This CDR3 region has 15 residues. The whole variable domain, remainder taken from reference TRBV28 and TRBJ2-7, is DVKVTQSSRYLVKRTGEKVFLECVQDMDHENMFWYRQDPGLGLRLIYFSYDVKMKEKGDIPEGYSVSREKKERFSLILESASTNQTSMYLCASSSPANRADEQYFGPGTRLTVT.

The rearrangement uses TRBV5-1 and TRBJ1-1; D call uncertain. V was pared by 1 base and J by 5 bases, with 15 bases between. The CDR3 has 15 amino acids. CDR1 and CDR2 (germline): SGHRS, YFSETQ. The CDR3 loop reads CASSLRPTDGTEAFF. In DNA, the CDR3 is TGCGCCAGCAGCTTGAGACCTACAGATGGGACTGAAGCTTTCTTT. The whole variable domain, filled in from reference TRBV5-1 and TRBJ1-1, reads KAGVTQTPRYLIKTRGQQVTLSCSPISGHRSVSWYQQTPGQGLQFLFEYFSETQRNKGNFPGRFSGRQFSNSRSEMNVSTLELGDSALYLCASSLRPTDGTEAFFGQGTRLTVV.

The CDR3 nucleotides read TGTGCCAGCAGCGGCGGGGCAGGGGAGGGGACCGGGGAGCTGTTTTTT. The encoded protein is CASSGGAGEGTGELFF. This chain connects TRBV9 to TRBJ2-2; D is possibly TRBD2 (7 bases). V gave up 3 bases and J gave up 5 bases, with 17 bases separating them. Germline CDR1 SGDLS, CDR2 YYNGEE. This CDR3 is 16 amino acids long.

This clone appeared once. The chain employs TRBV4-3 and TRBJ2-2, with 8 bases identical to TRBD2. The CDR3 is 17 residues long. V was clipped by 1 base and J by 5 bases; unmatched bases: 9. Per the germline V gene, CDR1 is LGHNA and CDR2 is YSLEER. Here the CDR3 reads CASSQGGSGGRTGELFF. CDR3 DNA: TGCGCCAGCAGCCAAGGGGGATCGGGGGGGCGTACCGGGGAGCTGTTTTTT.

The chain combines TRBV27 with TRBJ1-6, with D perhaps matching TRBD1 (6 bases). V was pared by 8 bases and J by 5 bases, with 13 bases between. This CDR3 contains 14 residues. CDR1 is MNHEY, CDR2 SMNVEV, per germline (reference sequence). The CDR3 DNA is TGTGCCAGCCGTCCCCAGGGGAATAATTCACCCCTCCACTTT. Translated, it gives CASRPQGNNSPLHF.

The chain recombines TRBV30 with TRBJ2-5; no clear D gene. The CDR3 is 10 residues long. The V end was cut by 0 bases, the J end by 7 bases, with 3 bases between. Germline V gene data show CDR1 as GTSNPN and CDR2 as SVGIG (reference sequence). The CDR3 spells CAWSVATQYF. CDR3 in DNA: TGTGCCTGGAGTGTGGCGACCCAGTACTTC.

The chain has TRBV28 and TRBJ1-4; tentative D call: TRBD1 (6 bases). The germline V and J ends were trimmed by 8 bases and 4 bases, with 23 bases remaining between them. Per germline, CDR1 MDHEN and CDR2 SYDVKM. The CDR3 runs to 17 residues. CDR3 region: CASRGRGGGKGNEKLFF. DNA of the CDR3: TGTGCCAGCCGAGGCAGGGGAGGGGGTAAGGGTAATGAAAAACTGTTTTTT.

This chain joins TRBV28 and TRBJ1-2; 8 nucleotides agree with TRBD1. The trim removed 6 bases at V and 5 bases at J, leaving 11 bases unmatched. The CDR3 runs to 15 residues. Germline V CDR1 and CDR2: MDHEN, SYDVKM. CDR3 DNA sequence: TGTGCCAGCAGGGGAAGGGACAGGCGACGGTATGGCTACACCTTC. This codes for CASRGRDRRRYGYTF.

The V call is TRBV28, the J call TRBJ2-6; D remains ambiguous. The CDR3 spans 14 residues. CDR1 is MDHEN and CDR2 is SYDVKM in the germline V gene. V lost 5 bases and J lost 1, with 6 bases in between. The chain's CDR3 is CASSVSSGANVLTF. In nucleotides, the CDR3 is TGTGCCAGCAGTGTTAGTTCTGGGGCCAACGTCCTGACTTTC.

About this clone: One end of the junction varies from germline; a read error may be responsible. The genes are TRBV19 and TRBJ1-5, with D possibly being TRBD1 (6 bases). Germline V gene data show CDR1 as LNHDA and CDR2 as SQIVND (reference sequence). This CDR3 is 14 amino acids long. CDR3 amino acids: CTSKGEGRNQPQHF. The CDR3 nucleotides read TGTACCAGTAAGGGGGAAGGTCGCAATCAGCCCCAGCATTTT.

The gene calls are TRBV10-1 and TRBJ2-7, with D possibly matching TRBD1 (5 bases). The CDR3 covers 15 residues. Germline lookup yields CDR1 WNHNN and CDR2 SYGVQD (reference sequence). Trimming took off 0 bases at V and 6 bases at J, with 15 bases between the two ends. The CDR3 loop is CASSESPRQGSEQYF. CDR3 nucleotides: TGCGCCAGCAGTGAGTCGCCCCGTCAGGGTAGCGAGCAGTACTTC.

The V gene is TRBV5-1, the J gene TRBJ2-6, with TRBD2 as a possible D gene (5 bases). Germline CDR1 is SGHRS and CDR2 is YFSETQ. V lost 4 bases to trimming and J lost 0 bases, with 8 bases between them. The CDR3 is 15 amino acids. This CDR3 reads CASSPEGSGANVLTF. The CDR3 region has the DNA TGCGCCAGCAGCCCCGAGGGCTCTGGGGCCAACGTCCTGACTTTC.

The chain combines TRBV5-6 with TRBJ1-3; no clear D gene. This CDR3 comprises 11 residues. Germline V gene sequence: CDR1 SGHDT, CDR2 YYEEEE. Trimming removed 1 base at V and 8 bases at J, with 4 bases between. CDR3 residues: CASSLRDTIYF. As DNA, the CDR3 is TGTGCCAGCAGCTTGCGGGACACCATATATTTT.

The chain couples TRBV6-5 to TRBJ1-2, with 7 bases fitting TRBD1. This CDR3 is 14 amino acids long. The V and J ends lost 2 bases and 6 bases, in that order; junction bases with no gene match: 6. CDR1 MNHEY and CDR2 SVGAGI come from the germline V gene. The CDR3 sequence: CASSYNRGRHGYTF. CDR3 sequence (DNA): TGTGCCAGCAGTTACAACAGGGGAAGGCATGGCTACACCTTC.

This rearrangement joins TRBV28 to TRBJ1-6, with 10 positions matching TRBD1. The germline CDR1 and CDR2 sequences are MDHEN and SYDVKM. Unmatched junction bases numbered 20, after V lost 7 bases and J lost 2 bases. The CDR3 length is 21 residues. CDR3 DNA: TGTGCCAGCAATTTTGAGTCCGGGACAGGGGAGTTTAGGGCCTATAATTCACCCCTCCACTTT. This sequence encodes CASNFESGTGEFRAYNSPLHF.

CDR3 sequence reads: CASSLGWGGGETQYF. The CDR3 DNA is TGTGCCAGCAGCTTAGGTTGGGGGGGCGGGGAGACCCAGTACTTC. The chain carries TRBV7-2 and TRBJ2-5; tentative D call: TRBD2 (7 bases). Germline assignment: CDR1 SGHTA and CDR2 FQGNSA. V lost 1 base to trimming and J lost 5 bases, with 14 bases between them. There are 15 residues in the CDR3.

The V and J genes are TRBV2 and TRBJ1-5; 8 bases are shared with TRBD1. Looked up from germline, CDR1 is SNHLY and CDR2 is FYNNEI. The CDR3 totals 14 residues. V trimming: 6 bases; J trimming: 7 bases; junction bases outside the gene matches: 8. The DNA of the CDR3 is TGTGCCAGCAGCGACGACAGGGGTGACCAGCCCCAGCATTTT. Translating gives CASSDDRGDQPQHF.